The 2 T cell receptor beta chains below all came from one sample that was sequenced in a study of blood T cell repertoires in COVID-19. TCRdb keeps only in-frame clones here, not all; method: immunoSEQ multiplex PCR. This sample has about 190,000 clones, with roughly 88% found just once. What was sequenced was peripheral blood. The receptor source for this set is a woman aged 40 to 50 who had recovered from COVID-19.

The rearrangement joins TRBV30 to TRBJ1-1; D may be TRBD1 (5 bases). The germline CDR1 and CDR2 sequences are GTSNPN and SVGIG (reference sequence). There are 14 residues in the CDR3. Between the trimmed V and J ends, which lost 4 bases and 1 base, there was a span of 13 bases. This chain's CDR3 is CAWTGLLANTEAFF. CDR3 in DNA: TGTGCCTGGACGGGACTCCTGGCGAACACTGAAGCTTTCTTT. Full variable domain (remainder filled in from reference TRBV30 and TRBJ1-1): SQTIHQWPATLVQPVGSPLSLECTVEGTSNPNLYWYRQAAGRGLQLLFYSVGIGQISSEVPQNLSASRPQDRQFILSSKKLLLSDSGFYLCAWTGLLANTEAFFGQGTRLTVV.

The CDR3 bases are TGTGCCAGCAGCTTAGCGCTAAACGTAGGGACAGTGAATGAAAAACTGTTTTTT. Its protein is CASSLALNVGTVNEKLFF. This chain uses TRBV7-9 with TRBJ1-4, with TRBD1 matching over 7 bases. Trimming removed 0 bases from V and 5 bases from J; junction bases left unmatched: 12. This CDR3 is built from 18 residues. Looked up from germline, CDR1 is SEHNR and CDR2 is FQNEAQ (reference sequence).